This T cell receptor beta chain was sequenced during a study of technical replicates of blood from a handful of donors. Per germline, CDR1 GTSNPN and CDR2 SVGIG (reference sequence). This CDR3 contains 12 residues. Between the trimmed V and J ends, which lost 1 base and 10 bases, there was a span of 11 bases. The method was immunoSEQ multiplex PCR; TCRdb's version includes in-frame clones alone and lacks a portion of them. The table has about 82,000 clones, over 90% seen once; the top ten hold 0.3% to 0.4%. This clone was recorded only once. V is TRBV30 and J is TRBJ2-1, with D unresolved. Sequencing was carried out using T cells isolated from PBMCs. The TCR originated in a human donor in good health. CDR3 in amino acids: CAWSGIMEEQFF. CDR3 sequence (DNA): TGTGCCTGGAGTGGAATTATGGAGGAGCAGTTCTTC.